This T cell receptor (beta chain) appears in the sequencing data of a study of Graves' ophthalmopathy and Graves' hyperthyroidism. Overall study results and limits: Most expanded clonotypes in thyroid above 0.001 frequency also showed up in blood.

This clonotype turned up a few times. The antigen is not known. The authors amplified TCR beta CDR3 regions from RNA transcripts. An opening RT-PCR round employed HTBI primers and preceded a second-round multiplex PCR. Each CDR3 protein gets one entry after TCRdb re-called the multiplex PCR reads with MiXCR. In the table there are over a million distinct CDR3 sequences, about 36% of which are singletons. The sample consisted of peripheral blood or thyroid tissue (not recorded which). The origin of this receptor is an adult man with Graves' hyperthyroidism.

The CDR3, as DNA: TGCGCCAGCAGCCCACAGAGAACTTATGGCTACACCTTC. It encodes CASSPQRTYGYTF. This chain uses TRBV4-3 with TRBJ1-2; D gene uncertain. The V gene's germline CDR1 is LGHNA and CDR2 YSLEER. This CDR3 has 13 residues. V lost 4 bases and J 5 bases, leaving 11 bases between the germline ends.